This record looks at one T cell receptor beta chain sequence and its context. The antigen is undetermined. J gave up 5 bases and V 5 bases, and 4 bases lay outside the gene matches. In germline, CDR1 is SGHAT, CDR2 FQNNGV. The CDR3 is 13 residues long. This record comes from a study of cytomegalovirus exposure and HLA in healthy donors. In the study overall: About 79% of roughly 430 genotyped donors fell in the Caucasian-associated ancestry cluster. Study-wide findings and caveats: Across donors, most TCRs were seen rarely, yet some public ones were widespread. Later analysis demonstrated an association between a missense DCLRE1C variant and TCR beta V- and J-gene trimming.

Primers for the PCR totalled 60 Vbeta and 13 Jbeta. TCRdb's copy holds only in-frame clones and misses some; the assay was immunoSEQ multiplex PCR. The sample has 100,000 to 130,000 clones, about 80% seen once. The TCR sequence derives from a man aged 25 to 40 in good health and CMV-seropositive. The sequenced sample was PBMCs. The V and J genes are TRBV11-2 and TRBJ2-3; TRBD2 aligns across 7 bases. CDR3 amino acids: CASSVGLRDTQYF. The CDR3 coding sequence is TGTGCCAGCAGCGTGGGACTACGAGATACGCAGTATTTT.